The subject of this entry is one T cell receptor (beta chain). The target antigen is unknown. The data originate from a study of blood T cells in healthy people across ages. The wider study: There was about one barcoded beta molecule captured by template switching per two T cells. Study-level results: A strong correlation was found between TCR beta diversity and the percentage of naive T cells. In the absence of known donor CMV status, changes in expanded clonotypes were possibly confounded.

Every donor gave 9.5 to 10 milliliters of peripheral blood. The CDR3 totals 15 residues. Germline V gene sequence: CDR1 MNHEY, CDR2 SMNVEV (reference sequence). Through a sample-barcoded 5' primer and a J-beta primer mix, a second PCR was run for about 6 to 11 cycles. TCRdb analysed the 5' RACE reads with MiXCR anew, one entry per CDR3 protein. This sample has about 1.4 million distinct CDR3 sequences, with roughly 60% found just once. The sequence came from a man aged 18 to 30 in good health. The J gene is TRBJ2-7, the V gene TRBV27; D may be TRBD1 (5 bases). The J call may be in error: the DNA end matches TRBJ2-5 better. Sequences were obtained from blood. The CDR3 DNA is TGTGCCAGCAGTTCCGTGCAGGGTTGGACCGAGACCCAGTACTTC. The encoded protein is CASSSVQGWTETQYF.